Each of the 8 T cell receptor beta chains below was sequenced from the same sample in a study of T cell repertoires in ileal Crohn's disease. The table came from immunoSEQ multiplex PCR; TCRdb's copy has only in-frame clones and leaves some out. The top ten clones hold roughly 9.5% of a sample with 10,000 to 11,000 clones, roughly 84% of them seen once. The time point: inflamed ileum from the surgical specimen. The sequenced sample consisted of ileal tissue. Receptor source: an adult with Crohn's disease.

The J gene is TRBJ1-1, the V gene TRBV2; D gene unclear. The V gene's germline CDR1 is SNHLY and CDR2 FYNNEI. V shed 5 bases and J shed 0 bases, with 7 bases lying between them. The CDR3 is 13 residues long. The CDR3 nucleotides read TGTGCCAGCAGTTCGGAGATGAACACTGAAGCTTTCTTT. Its protein product is CASSSEMNTEAFF. Looking up the rest from reference TRBV2 and TRBJ1-1 gives the full variable domain: EPEVTQTPSHQVTQMGQEVILRCVPISNHLYFYWYRQILGQKVEFLVSFYNNEISEKSEIFDDQFSVERPDGSNFTLKIRSTKLEDSAMYFCASSSEMNTEAFFGQGTRLTVV.

The genes are TRBV9 and TRBJ1-1, with D possibly TRBD1 on 6 matching bases. The CDR3 covers 14 residues. V was shortened by 1 base and J by 6 bases, with 13 bases between the two germline ends. CDR1 is SGDLS, CDR2 YYNGEE, per germline. DNA for the CDR3: TGTGCCAGCAGCGTATTGGGGGGCCCATCTGAAGCTTTCTTT. It is translated as CASSVLGGPSEAFF.

The chain employs TRBV9 and TRBJ2-3; D gene uncertain. Germline V gives CDR1 SGDLS, CDR2 YYNGEE. The V end lost 0 bases, the J end lost 1 base, and 9 bases lay between the germline ends. The CDR3 covers 15 residues. The CDR3 loop is CASSVDGFGTDTQYF. Here the CDR3 DNA reads TGTGCCAGCAGCGTAGACGGTTTTGGCACAGATACGCAGTATTTT.

The chain combines TRBV7-9 with TRBJ1-1; unclear D gene. Between the trimmed V and J ends, which lost 4 bases and 4 bases, there was a span of 13 bases. Germline V gene lookup returns CDR1 SEHNR and CDR2 FQNEAQ (reference sequence). CDR3 size: 14 residues. CDR3 in amino acids: CASSSPGWPTEAFF. The CDR3 DNA sequence: TGTGCCAGCAGCTCCCCTGGGTGGCCCACTGAAGCTTTCTTT.

The chain employs TRBV5-1 and TRBJ1-3; tentatively, D is TRBD1 (5 bases). The germline gives CDR1 SGHRS, CDR2 YFSETQ. This CDR3 has 13 residues. V was trimmed by 0 bases and J by 8 bases, leaving 9 bases between them. CDR3 bases: TGCGCCAGCAGCTTGGAGGGGATCGACACCATATATTTT. Translation: CASSLEGIDTIYF.

This clone came up once. The chain joins TRBV11-2 to TRBJ2-2; perhaps TRBD2 as D (6 bases). Germline V CDR1 and CDR2: SGHAT, FQNNGV. The germline V and J ends were trimmed by 3 bases and 2 bases, with 10 bases remaining between them. The CDR3 sequence is 15 residues long. CDR3 amino acids: CASSFGGVNTGELFF. In DNA form, the CDR3 reads TGTGCCAGCAGCTTCGGGGGAGTCAACACCGGGGAGCTGTTTTTT.

V and J are TRBV5-1 and TRBJ2-1; a possible D gene is TRBD2 (6 bases). Per the germline V gene, CDR1 is SGHRS and CDR2 is YFSETQ. The CDR3 contains 14 residues. The V end lost 2 bases, the J end lost 7 bases, and 13 bases lay between the germline ends. The CDR3 is CASSLGGSPNEQFF. The CDR3, as DNA: TGCGCCAGCAGCTTAGGAGGGAGCCCGAATGAGCAGTTCTTC.

The chain recombines TRBV1 with TRBJ1-2. TRBV1 constitutes a pseudogene. This CDR3 region has 16 residues. CDR3 residues: CTSRLVGLRKTYGYTF. CDR3 nucleotides: TGCACCAGCAGATTAGTTGGTTTGCGAAAGACCTATGGCTACACCTTC.